One and the same sample provided the 10 T cell receptor beta chains below, sequenced in a study of tumor-infiltrating lymphocytes in localized non-small cell lung cancer. The table came from immunoSEQ multiplex PCR; TCRdb's copy has only in-frame clones and leaves some out. Here the sample spans 20,000 to 25,000 clones, 80% being singletons. The sequenced sample was lung tumor tissue. These receptors all stem from a human donor with non-small cell lung cancer.

The rearrangement links TRBV7-8 to TRBJ2-2, with 7 positions matching TRBD2. Germline CDR1 is SGHVS and CDR2 is FQNEAQ. The junction had 3 bases not matched to a gene; V was cut back by 2 bases and J by 0 bases. The CDR3 is 16 amino acids. The DNA for the CDR3 is TGTGCCAGCAGCTTAATGGCGGGAGCGAACACCGGGGAGCTGTTTTTT. Amino acid sequence: CASSLMAGANTGELFF.

The V and J genes are TRBV28 and TRBJ2-7; D may be TRBD1 (5 bases). Trimming cost V 2 bases and J 4 bases, with 12 bases left between them. Germline CDR1 MDHEN, CDR2 SYDVKM. CDR3 length: 14 residues. The CDR3 coding sequence is TGTGCCAGCAGTTTAGCCAGGGCTCCTTACGAGCAGTACTTC. Translating gives CASSLARAPYEQYF. Variable domain in full (rest from reference TRBV28 and TRBJ2-7): DVKVTQSSRYLVKRTGEKVFLECVQDMDHENMFWYRQDPGLGLRLIYFSYDVKMKEKGDIPEGYSVSREKKERFSLILESASTNQTSMYLCASSLARAPYEQYFGPGTRLTVT.

This chain links TRBV5-1 with TRBJ2-7; possible D gene TRBD2, 6 bases. The V and J ends lost 0 bases and 5 bases respectively, with 12 bases between them. The CDR3 has 14 amino acids. CDR1 is SGHRS, CDR2 YFSETQ, per germline. The CDR3 nucleotides are TGCGCCAGCAGCTTGGCCGGGGGTCGGGACGAGCAGTACTTC. Translation: CASSLAGGRDEQYF.

Judged by abundance, this clone is medium-sized. The chain joins TRBV15 to TRBJ1-2; D is unclear. V gave up 4 bases and J gave up 7 bases, with 13 bases separating them. The CDR3 sequence is 13 residues long. Germline loops: CDR1 LNHNV, CDR2 YYDKDF (reference sequence). The CDR3 region is CATSIGSLGGYTF. The DNA for the CDR3 is TGTGCCACCAGCATTGGATCCCTGGGTGGCTACACCTTC.

The J gene is TRBJ2-3, the V gene TRBV15, with 7 bases matching TRBD1. This CDR3 region has 15 residues. V trimming: 0 bases; J trimming: 8 bases; junction bases outside the gene matches: 8. Germline V lookup: CDR1 LNHNV, CDR2 YYDKDF (reference sequence). CDR3 residues: CATSRDGRQGGTQYF. For the CDR3, the DNA is TGTGCCACCAGCAGAGATGGGAGACAGGGCGGTACGCAGTATTTT.

The genes are TRBV6-5 and TRBJ2-5; D gene ambiguous. The CDR3 consists of 12 residues. V was shortened by 6 bases and J by 1 base, with 6 bases between the two germline ends. CDR1 is MNHEY, CDR2 SVGAGI, per germline. The chain's CDR3 is CASRTTQETQYF. The CDR3 DNA sequence: TGTGCCAGCAGGACCACCCAAGAGACCCAGTACTTC.

The rearrangement links TRBV6-5 to TRBJ1-1; 7 positions match TRBD1. The CDR3 sequence is 11 residues long. CDR1 is MNHEY and CDR2 is SVGAGI in the germline V gene. The ends lost 6 bases at V and 11 bases at J; junction bases unmatched: 6. CDR3 region: CASRRQGRAFF. The CDR3 DNA is TGTGCCAGCAGAAGACAGGGCAGGGCTTTCTTT.

This chain uses TRBV13 with TRBJ2-5; D tentatively reads TRBD1 or TRBD2 (6 bases each). The V gene's germline CDR1 is PRHDT and CDR2 FYEKMQ (reference sequence). The V and J ends lost 5 bases and 5 bases respectively, with 12 bases between them. The CDR3 length is 13 residues. CDR3 protein: CASSGGLAETQYF. DNA for the CDR3: TGTGCCAGCAGCGGGGGGCTAGCGGAGACCCAGTACTTC.

The rearrangement links TRBV7-2 to TRBJ2-1; 9 bases are a match to TRBD2. The J segment lost 6 bases and the V segment lost 1 base, leaving 7 bases of the junction unmatched. The CDR3 length is 16 residues. The germline V gene encodes CDR1 SGHTA and CDR2 FQGNSA. Here the CDR3 reads CASSLGSGRPSNEQFF. The CDR3 DNA sequence: TGTGCCAGCAGCTTAGGTAGCGGGAGACCATCCAATGAGCAGTTCTTC.

DNA for the CDR3: TGTGCCAGCAGCCCGCTAGCGGGGTCGTATCAGTACTTC. This encodes CASSPLAGSYQYF. The chain links TRBV7-6 to TRBJ2-7, with 9 bases lining up with TRBD2. The CDR3 has 13 residues. J lost 10 bases, V lost 5 bases, and 9 bases had no gene match. The V gene's germline CDR1 is SGHVS and CDR2 FNYEAQ.